This T cell receptor (beta chain) comes out of a study of T-cell memory formation after mild COVID-19. The wider study: The two donors had largely donor-specific TCR clusters.

Turning to this clonotype: Its antigen is unknown.

From the 5' RACE reads, TCRdb called clonotypes with MiXCR, one entry per CDR3 protein. The sample contains hundreds of thousands of distinct CDR3 sequences, 15% to 20% of which appear only once. Whole-study findings and limits: Within pre-infection memory, some responding clones were found, suggesting cross-reactive memory joined.

The sequence came from an adult woman who had mild COVID-19 (a few samples of this study predate the infection). Cell type and time point are not known. The sequenced material came from PBMCs or a T cell subset sorted from them (not recorded which).

The CDR3 DNA reads as TGTGCCTGGAGTGTACTGGCAGGATACGAGCAGTACTTC. Protein product: CAWSVLAGYEQYF. V gene TRBV30 combines with J gene TRBJ2-7; no definite D call. Germline CDR1 and CDR2: GTSNPN and SVGIG (reference sequence). V was clipped by 0 bases and J by 4 bases, with 10 bases between them. This CDR3 is built from 13 residues.